This T cell receptor (beta chain) appears in the sequencing data of a study of identical twins. This clonotype has a handful of counts. Each CDR3 protein gets one entry after TCRdb re-called the 5' RACE reads with MiXCR. This table has 250,000 or so distinct CDR3 sequences, approximately 8.3% appearing once. The CDR3 runs 14 residues. Looked up from germline, CDR1 is SEHNR and CDR2 is FQNEAQ (reference sequence). V lost 6 bases, J lost 4 bases, and 14 bases lay in between. This same sample was also taken into another study, of yellow fever vaccine responses in identical twins.

The rearrangement uses TRBV7-9 and TRBJ2-3, with a tentative D call TRBD2 (7 bases). This TCR was recovered from a woman younger than 30 in good health. Source material: CD8+ T cells sorted from blood. CDR3 sequence reads: CASREGGRPDTQYF. CDR3 in DNA: TGTGCCAGCAGGGAGGGGGGGAGGCCAGATACGCAGTATTTT.